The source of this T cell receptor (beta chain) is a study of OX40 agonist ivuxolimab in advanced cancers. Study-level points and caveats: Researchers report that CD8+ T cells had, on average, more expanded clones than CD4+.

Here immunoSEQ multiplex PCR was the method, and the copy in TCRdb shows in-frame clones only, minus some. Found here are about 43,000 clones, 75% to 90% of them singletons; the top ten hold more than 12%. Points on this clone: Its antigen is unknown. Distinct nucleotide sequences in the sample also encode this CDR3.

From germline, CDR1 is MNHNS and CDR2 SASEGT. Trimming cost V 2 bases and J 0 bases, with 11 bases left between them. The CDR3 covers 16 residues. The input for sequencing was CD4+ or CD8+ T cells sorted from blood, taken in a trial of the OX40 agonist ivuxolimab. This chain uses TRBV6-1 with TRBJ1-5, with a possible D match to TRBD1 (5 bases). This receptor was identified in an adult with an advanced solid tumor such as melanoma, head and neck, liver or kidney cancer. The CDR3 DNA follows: TGTGCCAGCAGTGAATCCCCAGGGTATAGCAATCAGCCCCAGCATTTT. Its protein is CASSESPGYSNQPQHF.